This TCR beta chain came from a study of T cell changes during pregnancy in multiple sclerosis. TCRdb's copy holds only in-frame clones and misses some; the assay was immunoSEQ multiplex PCR. The data contain about 40,000 clones, 85% to 90% of them seen just once; the ten biggest clones take up 4% to 6%. This clone has only one observation. This CDR3 contains 15 residues. In germline, CDR1 is GTSNPN, CDR2 SVGIG (reference sequence). Trimming took 3 bases from V and 3 from J, leaving 17 bases between them. This receptor was obtained from a female donor in good health, enrolled as a control in a pregnancy study. The sample consisted of peripheral blood, taken in the second trimester of pregnancy. This chain uses TRBV30 with TRBJ1-1; unclear D gene. This CDR3 reads CAWRKRNLRDTEAFF. CDR3 sequence (DNA): TGTGCCTGGAGGAAACGGAACCTGCGGGACACTGAAGCTTTCTTT.